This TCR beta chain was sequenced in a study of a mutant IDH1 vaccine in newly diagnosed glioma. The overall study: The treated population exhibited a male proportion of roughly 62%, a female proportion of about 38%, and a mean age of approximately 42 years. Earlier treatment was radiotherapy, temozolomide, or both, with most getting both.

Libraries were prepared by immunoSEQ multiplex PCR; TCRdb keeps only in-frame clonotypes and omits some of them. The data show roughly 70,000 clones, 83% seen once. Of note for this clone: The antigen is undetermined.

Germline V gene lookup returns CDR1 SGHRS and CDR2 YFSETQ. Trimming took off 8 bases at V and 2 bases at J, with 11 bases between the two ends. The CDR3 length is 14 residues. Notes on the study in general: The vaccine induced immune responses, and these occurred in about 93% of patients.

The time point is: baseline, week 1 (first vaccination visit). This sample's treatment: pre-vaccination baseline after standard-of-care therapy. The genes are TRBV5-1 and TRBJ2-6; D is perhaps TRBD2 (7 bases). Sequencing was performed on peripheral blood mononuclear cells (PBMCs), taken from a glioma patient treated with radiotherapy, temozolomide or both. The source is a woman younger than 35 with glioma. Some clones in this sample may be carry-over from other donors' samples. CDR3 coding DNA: TGCGCCAGTAGGGGGGGCACTGGGGCCAACGTCCTGACTTTC. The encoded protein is CASRGGTGANVLTF.